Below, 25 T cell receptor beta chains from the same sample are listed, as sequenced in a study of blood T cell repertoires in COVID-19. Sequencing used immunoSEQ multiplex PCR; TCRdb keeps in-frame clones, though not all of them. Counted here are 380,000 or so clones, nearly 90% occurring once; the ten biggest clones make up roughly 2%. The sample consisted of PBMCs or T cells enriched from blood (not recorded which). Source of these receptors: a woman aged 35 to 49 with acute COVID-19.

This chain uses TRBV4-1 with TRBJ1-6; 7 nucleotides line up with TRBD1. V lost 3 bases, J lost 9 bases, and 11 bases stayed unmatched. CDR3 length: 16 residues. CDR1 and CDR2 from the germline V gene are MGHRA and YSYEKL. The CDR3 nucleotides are TGCGCCAGCAGCCAGTCCGGACAGGCTGGGAGTTCACCCCTCCACTTT. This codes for CASSQSGQAGSSPLHF.

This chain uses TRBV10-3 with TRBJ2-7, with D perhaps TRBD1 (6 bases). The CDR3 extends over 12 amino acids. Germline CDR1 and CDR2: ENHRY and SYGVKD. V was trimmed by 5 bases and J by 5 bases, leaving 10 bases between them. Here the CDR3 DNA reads TGTGCCATCAGTCCCGGGACACACGAGCAGTACTTC. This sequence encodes CAISPGTHEQYF.

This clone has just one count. The CDR3 DNA reads TGTGCCAGCCGTAGGACAGAAAACTACGAGCAGTACTTC. Protein product: CASRRTENYEQYF. The gene calls are TRBV14 and TRBJ2-7, with D perhaps matching TRBD1 (6 bases). V dropped 8 bases and J dropped 3 bases, with 14 bases sitting between them. In germline, CDR1 is SGHDN, CDR2 FVKESK. This CDR3 is 13 amino acids long. The full variable domain, its missing parts supplied by reference TRBV14 and TRBJ2-7, is EAGVTQFPSHSVIEKGQTVTLRCDPISGHDNLYWYRRVMGKEIKFLLHFVKESKQDESGMPNNRFLAERTGGTYSTLKVQPAELEDSGVYFCASRRTENYEQYFGPGTRLTVT.

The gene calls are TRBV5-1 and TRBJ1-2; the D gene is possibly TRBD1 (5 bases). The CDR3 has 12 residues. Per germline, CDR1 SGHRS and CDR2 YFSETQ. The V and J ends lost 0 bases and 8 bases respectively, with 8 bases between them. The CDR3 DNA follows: TGCGCCAGCAGCTTGGGGGGCGGCGGCTACACCTTC. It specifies CASSLGGGGYTF.

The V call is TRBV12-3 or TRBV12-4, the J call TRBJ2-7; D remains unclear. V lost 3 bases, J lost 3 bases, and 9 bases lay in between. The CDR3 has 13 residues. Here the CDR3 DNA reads TGTGCCAGCAGTTTGGTCTCGAGCTACGAGCAGTACTTC. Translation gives CASSLVSSYEQYF.

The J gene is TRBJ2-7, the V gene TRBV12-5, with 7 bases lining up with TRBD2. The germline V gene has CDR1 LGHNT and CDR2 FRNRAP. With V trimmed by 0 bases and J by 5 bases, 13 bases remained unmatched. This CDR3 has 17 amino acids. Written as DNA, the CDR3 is TGTGCTAGTGGTTTGGTAGGGGTCGGCAGGGAGGGAAACGAGCAGTACTTC. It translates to CASGLVGVGREGNEQYF.

CDR3 nucleotide sequence: TGTGCCTGGAGTGGGGGACAGGGCCCCGGGGAGCTGTTTTTT. Its translation is CAWSGGQGPGELFF. The rearrangement uses TRBV30 and TRBJ2-2, with 9 nucleotides matching TRBD1. After removal of 1 base from V and 6 bases from J, the junction contained 3 bases not matched to a gene. Germline values: CDR1 GTSNPN, CDR2 SVGIG (reference sequence). The CDR3 has 14 residues.

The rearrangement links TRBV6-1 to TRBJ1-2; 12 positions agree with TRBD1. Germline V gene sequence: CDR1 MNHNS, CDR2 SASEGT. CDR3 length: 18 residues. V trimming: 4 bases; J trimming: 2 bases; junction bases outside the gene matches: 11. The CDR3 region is CASSANRDRGQVNYGYTF. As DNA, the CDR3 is TGTGCCAGCAGTGCCAACCGGGACAGGGGGCAGGTGAACTATGGCTACACCTTC.

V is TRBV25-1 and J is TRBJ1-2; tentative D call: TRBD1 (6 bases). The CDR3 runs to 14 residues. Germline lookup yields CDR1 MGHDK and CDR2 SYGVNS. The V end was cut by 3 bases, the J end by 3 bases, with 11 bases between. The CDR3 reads CASSETTGYYGYTF. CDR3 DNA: TGTGCCAGCAGTGAGACAACAGGGTACTATGGCTACACCTTC.

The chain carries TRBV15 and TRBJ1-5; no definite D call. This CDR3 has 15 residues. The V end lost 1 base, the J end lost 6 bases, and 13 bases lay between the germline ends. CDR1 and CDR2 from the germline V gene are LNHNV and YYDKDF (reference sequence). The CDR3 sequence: CATSRAPKDGQPQHF. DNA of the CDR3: TGTGCCACCAGCAGAGCCCCTAAAGATGGTCAGCCCCAGCATTTT.

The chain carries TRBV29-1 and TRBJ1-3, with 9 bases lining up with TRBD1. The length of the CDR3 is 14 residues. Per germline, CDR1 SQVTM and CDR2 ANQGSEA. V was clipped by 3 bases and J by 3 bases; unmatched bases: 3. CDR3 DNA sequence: TGCAGCGTTGATAGGACAGGGGATGGAAACACCATATATTTT. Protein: CSVDRTGDGNTIYF.

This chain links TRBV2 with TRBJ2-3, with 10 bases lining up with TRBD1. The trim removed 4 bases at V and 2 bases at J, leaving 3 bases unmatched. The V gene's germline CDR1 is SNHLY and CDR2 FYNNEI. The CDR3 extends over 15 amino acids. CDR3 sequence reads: CASSGGQGYTDTQYF. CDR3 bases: TGTGCCAGCAGTGGGGGACAGGGGTACACAGATACGCAGTATTTT.

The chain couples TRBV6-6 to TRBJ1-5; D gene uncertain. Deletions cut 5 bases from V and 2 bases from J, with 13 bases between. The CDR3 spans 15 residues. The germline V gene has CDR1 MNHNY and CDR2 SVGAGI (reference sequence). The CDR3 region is CASSQLLRGNQPQHF. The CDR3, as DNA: TGTGCCAGCAGTCAGTTACTACGGGGCAATCAGCCCCAGCATTTT.

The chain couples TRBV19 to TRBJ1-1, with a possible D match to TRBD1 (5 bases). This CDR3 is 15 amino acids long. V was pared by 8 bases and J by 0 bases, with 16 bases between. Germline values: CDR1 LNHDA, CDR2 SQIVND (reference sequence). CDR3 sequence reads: CASSPGRRMNTEAFF. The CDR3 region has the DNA TGTGCCAGTTCTCCAGGGAGGCGGATGAACACTGAAGCTTTCTTT.

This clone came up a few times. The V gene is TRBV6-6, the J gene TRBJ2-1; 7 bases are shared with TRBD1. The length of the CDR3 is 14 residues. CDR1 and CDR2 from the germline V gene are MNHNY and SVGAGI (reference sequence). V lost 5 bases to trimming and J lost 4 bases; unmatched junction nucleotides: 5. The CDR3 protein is CASSNGQVYNEQFF. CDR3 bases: TGTGCCAGCAGTAACGGACAGGTTTACAATGAGCAGTTCTTC.

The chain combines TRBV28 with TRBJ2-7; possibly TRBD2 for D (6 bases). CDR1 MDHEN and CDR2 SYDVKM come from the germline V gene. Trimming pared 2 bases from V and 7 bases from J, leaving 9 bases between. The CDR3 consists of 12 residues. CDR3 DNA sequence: TGTGCCAGCAGTTTAGGGACTGGGGAGCAGTACTTC. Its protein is CASSLGTGEQYF.

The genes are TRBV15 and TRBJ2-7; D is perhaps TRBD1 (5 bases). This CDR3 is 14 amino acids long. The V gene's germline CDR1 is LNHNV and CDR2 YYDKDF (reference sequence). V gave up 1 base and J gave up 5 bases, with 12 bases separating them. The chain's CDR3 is CATSRAGAVNEQYF. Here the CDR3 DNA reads TGTGCCACCAGCAGAGCTGGGGCCGTTAACGAGCAGTACTTC.

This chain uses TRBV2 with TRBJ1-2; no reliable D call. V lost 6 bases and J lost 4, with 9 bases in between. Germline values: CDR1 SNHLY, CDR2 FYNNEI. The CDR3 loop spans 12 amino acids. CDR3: CASRGFVYGYTF. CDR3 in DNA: TGTGCCAGCAGGGGCTTCGTCTATGGCTACACCTTC.

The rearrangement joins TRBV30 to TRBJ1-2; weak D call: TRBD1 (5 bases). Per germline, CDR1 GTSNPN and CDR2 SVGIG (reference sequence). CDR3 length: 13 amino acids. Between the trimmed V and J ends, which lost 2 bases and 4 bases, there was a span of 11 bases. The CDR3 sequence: CAWSIGGSYGYTF. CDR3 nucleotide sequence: TGTGCCTGGAGTATCGGGGGGTCCTATGGCTACACCTTC.

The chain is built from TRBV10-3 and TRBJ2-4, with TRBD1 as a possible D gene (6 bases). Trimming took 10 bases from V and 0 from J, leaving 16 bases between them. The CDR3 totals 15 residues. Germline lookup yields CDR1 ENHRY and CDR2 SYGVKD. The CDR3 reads CATWTDDLAKNIQYF. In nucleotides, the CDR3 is TGTGCCACTTGGACAGATGATCTAGCCAAAAACATTCAGTACTTC.

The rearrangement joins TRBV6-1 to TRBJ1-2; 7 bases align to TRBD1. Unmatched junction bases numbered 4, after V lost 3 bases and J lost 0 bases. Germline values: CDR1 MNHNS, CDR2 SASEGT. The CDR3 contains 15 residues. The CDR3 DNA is TGTGCCAGCAGTGAGAGGACAGGAGCTAACTATGGCTACACCTTC. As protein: CASSERTGANYGYTF.

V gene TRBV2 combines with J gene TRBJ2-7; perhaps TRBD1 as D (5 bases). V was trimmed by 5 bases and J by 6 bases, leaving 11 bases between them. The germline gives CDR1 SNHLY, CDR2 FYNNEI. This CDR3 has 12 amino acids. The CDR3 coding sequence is TGTGCCAGCAGTCAAACAGGTTCCGAGCAGTACTTC. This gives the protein CASSQTGSEQYF. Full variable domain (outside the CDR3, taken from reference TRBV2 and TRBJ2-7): EPEVTQTPSHQVTQMGQEVILRCVPISNHLYFYWYRQILGQKVEFLVSFYNNEISEKSEIFDDQFSVERPDGSNFTLKIRSTKLEDSAMYFCASSQTGSEQYFGPGTRLTVT.

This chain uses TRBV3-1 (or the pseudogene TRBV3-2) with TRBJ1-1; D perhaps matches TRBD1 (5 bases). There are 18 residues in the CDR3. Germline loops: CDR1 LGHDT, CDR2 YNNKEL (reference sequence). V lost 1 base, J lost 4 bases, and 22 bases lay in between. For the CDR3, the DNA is TGTGCCAGCAGCCAAGTATTTATTTCAGGGAGGGTAGTCACTGAAGCTTTCTTT. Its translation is CASSQVFISGRVVTEAFF.

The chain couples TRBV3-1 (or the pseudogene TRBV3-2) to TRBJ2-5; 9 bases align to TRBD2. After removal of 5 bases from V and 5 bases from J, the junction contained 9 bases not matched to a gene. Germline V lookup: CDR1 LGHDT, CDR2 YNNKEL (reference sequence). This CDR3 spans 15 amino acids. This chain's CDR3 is CASSERGVMYETQYF. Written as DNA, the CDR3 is TGTGCCAGCAGCGAGCGGGGGGTCATGTATGAGACCCAGTACTTC.

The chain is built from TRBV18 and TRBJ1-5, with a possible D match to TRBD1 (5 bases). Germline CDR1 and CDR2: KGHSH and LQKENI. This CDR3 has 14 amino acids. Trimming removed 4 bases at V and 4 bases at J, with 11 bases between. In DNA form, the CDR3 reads TGTGCCAGCTCACAGGACGCAGGGAATCAGCCCCAGCATTTT. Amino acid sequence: CASSQDAGNQPQHF.